Sequencing of this T cell receptor (beta chain) was carried out in a study of cytomegalovirus exposure and HLA in healthy donors. The PCR used 60 Vbeta and 13 Jbeta primers. Libraries were prepared by immunoSEQ multiplex PCR; TCRdb keeps only in-frame clonotypes and omits some of them. The listing records some 120,000 clones. This CDR3 is 13 amino acids long. The ends were cut back, 2 bases at V and 5 bases at J, with 11 bases in the middle. From germline, CDR1 is SGHKS and CDR2 YYEKEE (reference sequence). The sequence derives from a man younger than 35 in good health and CMV-seronegative. Sample: PBMCs. This chain joins TRBV5-5 and TRBJ2-7; D is perhaps TRBD1 (5 bases). Written as DNA, the CDR3 is TGTGCCAGCAGCTTTGATAACAGGCACGAGCAGTACTTC. Translated: CASSFDNRHEQYF.